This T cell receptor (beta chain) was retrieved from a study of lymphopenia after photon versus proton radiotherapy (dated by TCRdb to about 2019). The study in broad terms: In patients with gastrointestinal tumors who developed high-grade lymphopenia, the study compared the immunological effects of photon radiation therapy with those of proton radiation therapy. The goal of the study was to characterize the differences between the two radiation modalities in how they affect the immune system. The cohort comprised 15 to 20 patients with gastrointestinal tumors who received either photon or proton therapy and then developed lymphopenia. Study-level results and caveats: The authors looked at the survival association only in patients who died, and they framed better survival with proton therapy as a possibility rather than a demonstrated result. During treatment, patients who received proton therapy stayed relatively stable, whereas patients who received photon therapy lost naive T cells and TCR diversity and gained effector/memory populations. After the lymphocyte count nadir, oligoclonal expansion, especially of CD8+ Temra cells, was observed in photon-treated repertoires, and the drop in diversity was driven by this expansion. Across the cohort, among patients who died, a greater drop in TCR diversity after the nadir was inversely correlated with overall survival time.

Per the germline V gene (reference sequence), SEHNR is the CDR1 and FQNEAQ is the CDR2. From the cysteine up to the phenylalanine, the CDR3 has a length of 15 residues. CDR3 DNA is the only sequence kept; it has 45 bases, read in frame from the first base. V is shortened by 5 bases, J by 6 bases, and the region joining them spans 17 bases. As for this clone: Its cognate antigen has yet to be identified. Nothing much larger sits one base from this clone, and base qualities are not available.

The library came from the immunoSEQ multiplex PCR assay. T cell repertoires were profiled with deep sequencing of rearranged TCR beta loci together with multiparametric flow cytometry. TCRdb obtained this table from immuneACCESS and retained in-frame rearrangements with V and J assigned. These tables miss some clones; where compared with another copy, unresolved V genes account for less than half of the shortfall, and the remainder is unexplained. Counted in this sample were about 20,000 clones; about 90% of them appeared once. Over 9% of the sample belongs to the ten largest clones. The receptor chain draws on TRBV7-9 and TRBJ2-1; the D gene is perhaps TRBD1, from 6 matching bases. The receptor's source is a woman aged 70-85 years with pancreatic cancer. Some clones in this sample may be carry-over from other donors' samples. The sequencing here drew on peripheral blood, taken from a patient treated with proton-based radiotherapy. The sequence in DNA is TGTGCCAGCAGCCGTATAGGGGGAGTGGGCAATGAGCAGTTCTTC. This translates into CASSRIGGVGNEQFF.